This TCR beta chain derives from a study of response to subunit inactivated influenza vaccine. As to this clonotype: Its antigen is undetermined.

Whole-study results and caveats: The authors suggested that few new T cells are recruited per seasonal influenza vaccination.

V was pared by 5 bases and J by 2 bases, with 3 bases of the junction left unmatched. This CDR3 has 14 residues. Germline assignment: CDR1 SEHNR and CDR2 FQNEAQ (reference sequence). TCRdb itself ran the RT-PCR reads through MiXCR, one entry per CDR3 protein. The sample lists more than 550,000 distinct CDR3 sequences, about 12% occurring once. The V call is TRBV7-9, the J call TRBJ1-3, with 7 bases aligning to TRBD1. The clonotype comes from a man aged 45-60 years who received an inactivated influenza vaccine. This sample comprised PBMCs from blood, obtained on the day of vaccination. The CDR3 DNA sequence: TGTGCCAGCAGCCCAACAGGGGCTGGAAACACCATATATTTT. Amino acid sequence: CASSPTGAGNTIYF. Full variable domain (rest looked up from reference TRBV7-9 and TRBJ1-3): DTGVSQNPRHKITKRGQNVTFRCDPISEHNRLYWYRQTLGQGPEFLTYFQNEAQLEKSRLLSDRFSAERPKGSFSTLEIQRTEQGDSAMYLCASSPTGAGNTIYFGEGSWLTVV.